The 24 T cell receptor beta chains reported below all come from one sample, sequenced in a study of cytomegalovirus exposure and HLA in healthy donors. The PCR had 60 Vbeta and 13 Jbeta primers. This table comes from immunoSEQ multiplex PCR, and its TCRdb copy is limited to in-frame clones, with some not included. The profile shows around 180,000 clones, about 90% of them singletons. The source material was PBMCs. These receptor sequences come from a girl less than two years old in good health and CMV-seronegative.

This chain links TRBV5-4 with TRBJ2-2; 7 nucleotides align to TRBD2. V was clipped by 0 bases and J by 3 bases; unmatched bases: 5. CDR1 is SGHNT and CDR2 is YYREEE in the germline V gene (reference sequence). The CDR3 extends over 16 amino acids. The chain's CDR3 is CASSLAGSGYTGELFF. In DNA, the CDR3 is TGTGCCAGCAGCTTGGCCGGTAGCGGGTACACCGGGGAGCTGTTTTTT. The full variable domain, with the rest looked up from reference TRBV5-4 and TRBJ2-2, is ETGVTQSPTHLIKTRGQQVTLRCSSQSGHNTVSWYQQALGQGPQFIFQYYREEENGRGNFPPRFSGLQFPNYSSELNVNALELDDSALYLCASSLAGSGYTGELFFGEGSRLTVL.

The V and J genes are TRBV27 and TRBJ2-7; D perhaps matches TRBD2 (6 bases). Germline assignment: CDR1 MNHEY and CDR2 SMNVEV (reference sequence). V was shortened by 3 bases and J by 0 bases, with 9 bases between the two germline ends. CDR3 length: 14 amino acids. The CDR3 DNA reads TGTGCCAGCAGTTTTACGGGAGCCTCCTACGAGCAGTACTTC. Translated, it gives CASSFTGASYEQYF.

The V and J genes are TRBV10-3 and TRBJ2-1, with D maybe TRBD1 (6 bases). This CDR3 is built from 13 residues. Germline CDR1 ENHRY, CDR2 SYGVKD. V lost 2 bases and J 10 bases, leaving 12 bases between the germline ends. The CDR3 sequence is CAISEPGQLEQFF. DNA of the CDR3: TGTGCCATCAGTGAGCCCGGACAGCTAGAGCAGTTCTTC.

This clone has only one observation. V is TRBV29-1 and J is TRBJ1-2; no clear D gene. The CDR3 has 15 residues. CDR1 and CDR2 from the germline V gene are SQVTM and ANQGSEA. Trimming pared 4 bases from V and 7 bases from J, leaving 22 bases between. For the CDR3, the DNA is TGCAGCGTTGTAGGAAGGAACCCAAGCTCGGGTGGCTACACCTTC. It specifies CSVVGRNPSSGGYTF.

The CDR3: CASSDYGYTF. The DNA of the CDR3 is TGTGCCAGTTCCGACTATGGCTACACCTTC. This chain joins TRBV19 and TRBJ1-2; D not resolved. The germline V gene encodes CDR1 LNHDA and CDR2 SQIVND (reference sequence). The V end lost 8 bases, the J end lost 3 bases, and 4 bases lay between the germline ends. This CDR3 has 10 amino acids.

DNA of the CDR3: TGTGCCAGCAGCTCGGGCGGGGGCCTGAAAAACATTCAGTACTTC. Amino acid sequence: CASSSGGGLKNIQYF. This chain connects TRBV5-6 to TRBJ2-4, with a weak D call TRBD2 (7 bases). Germline V gene data show CDR1 as SGHDT and CDR2 as YYEEEE. The length of the CDR3 is 15 residues. V was shortened by 3 bases and J by 4 bases, with 14 bases between the two germline ends. The full variable domain, its missing parts supplied by reference TRBV5-6 and TRBJ2-4, is DAGVTQSPTHLIKTRGQQVTLRCSPKSGHDTVSWYQQALGQGPQFIFQYYEEEERQRGNFPDRFSGHQFPNYSSELNVNALLLGDSALYLCASSSGGGLKNIQYFGAGTRLSVL.

V gene TRBV4-2 combines with J gene TRBJ2-2; TRBD1 might be the D (8 bases). Germline CDR1 and CDR2: LGHNA and YNFKEQ. This CDR3 has 16 amino acids. V was pared by 4 bases and J by 5 bases, with 17 bases between. CDR3 residues: CASSRGQGGGTGELFF. In DNA, the CDR3 is TGTGCCAGCAGCCGAGGACAGGGAGGGGGAACCGGGGAGCTGTTTTTT.

The chain carries TRBV30 and TRBJ2-1, with D perhaps matching TRBD2 (6 bases). This CDR3 region has 13 residues. CDR1 is GTSNPN, CDR2 SVGIG, per germline (reference sequence). Here the CDR3 reads CASGGVLGNEQFF. CDR3 nucleotide sequence: TGTGCTTCGGGCGGGGTGTTGGGCAATGAGCAGTTCTTC.

J is TRBJ2-1 and V is TRBV9; D is possibly TRBD2 (6 bases). Germline CDR1 and CDR2: SGDLS and YYNGEE. Trimming pared 0 bases from V and 8 bases from J, leaving 15 bases between. CDR3 length equals 15 residues. The CDR3 DNA follows: TGTGCCAGCAGCGTAGGTAGGGGCGGGGTATATGAGCAGTTCTTC. This translates into CASSVGRGGVYEQFF.

The chain uses TRBV4-3 and TRBJ2-2; D gene unclear. Deletions cut 1 base from V and 7 bases from J, with 10 bases between. The CDR3 has 14 residues. CDR1 is LGHNA and CDR2 is YSLEER in the germline V gene. CDR3 region: CASSQGPHYGELFF. As DNA, the CDR3 is TGCGCCAGCAGCCAAGGGCCCCATTACGGGGAGCTGTTTTTT.

This chain joins TRBV27 and TRBJ1-2; the match to TRBD1 covers 7 bases. The CDR3 sequence is 12 residues long. The V and J ends lost 8 bases and 4 bases, in that order; junction bases with no gene match: 4. Germline V lookup: CDR1 MNHEY, CDR2 SMNVEV (reference sequence). The CDR3 spells CASGDRTYGYTF. CDR3 in DNA: TGTGCCAGCGGGGACAGAACCTATGGCTACACCTTC.

V is TRBV15 and J is TRBJ2-4, with no clear D. Trimming removed 1 base from V and 0 bases from J, with 7 bases in between. The CDR3 is 15 amino acids. Germline V lookup: CDR1 LNHNV, CDR2 YYDKDF (reference sequence). CDR3 sequence reads: CATSRVSIAKNIQYF. The CDR3 DNA reads TGTGCCACCAGCAGAGTGTCTATAGCCAAAAACATTCAGTACTTC.

This clone was counted a single time. The chain links TRBV19 to TRBJ2-5, with 10 bases matching TRBD2. The CDR3 spans 15 residues. V lost 1 base and J lost 6; bases outside the gene matches: 5. Germline V gives CDR1 LNHDA, CDR2 SQIVND (reference sequence). The CDR3 spells CASSIGASGGQTQYF. CDR3 DNA: TGTGCCAGTAGTATAGGGGCTAGCGGGGGACAGACCCAGTACTTC.

The chain links TRBV2 to TRBJ2-7; 8 bases are shared with TRBD2. Germline V CDR1 and CDR2: SNHLY, FYNNEI. The CDR3 spans 13 residues. CDR3 in DNA: TGTGTAATTGCGGGGGGCAGGGCCTACGAGCAGTACTTC. It encodes CVIAGGRAYEQYF.

This sequence joins TRBV7-2 and TRBJ2-7, with 7 bases lining up with TRBD1. The CDR3 runs 18 residues. The J segment lost 0 bases and the V segment lost 5 bases, leaving 16 bases of the junction unmatched. Looked up from germline, CDR1 is SGHTA and CDR2 is FQGNSA. As DNA, the CDR3 is TGTGCCAGCAGCCCATCCCGGTGGGGGACAGCAAACTCCTACGAGCAGTACTTC. It translates to CASSPSRWGTANSYEQYF.

The chain combines TRBV27 with TRBJ1-6; 9 bases line up with TRBD1. The germline V gene encodes CDR1 MNHEY and CDR2 SMNVEV (reference sequence). V shed 4 bases and J 10 bases; nucleotides not matched to a gene: 5. CDR3 length: 14 amino acids. CDR3 sequence: CASSSYRGLSPLHF. The CDR3 region has the DNA TGTGCCAGCAGTTCATACAGGGGGCTGTCACCCCTCCACTTT.

V gene TRBV4-2 combines with J gene TRBJ2-5; D possibly corresponds to TRBD1 (6 bases). CDR1 and CDR2 from the germline V gene are LGHNA and YNFKEQ. The V end was cut by 4 bases, the J end by 0 bases, with 21 bases between. CDR3 size: 18 residues. Here the CDR3 DNA reads TGTGCCAGCAGCCCTGCCTTAACAGGGCCCCCCCACCAAGAGACCCAGTACTTC. Its protein product is CASSPALTGPPHQETQYF.

The CDR3 loop reads CSVGTDSTDTQYF. For the CDR3, the DNA is TGCAGCGTTGGGACAGATAGCACAGATACGCAGTATTTT. The chain links TRBV29-1 to TRBJ2-3; D perhaps matches TRBD1 (6 bases). V was clipped by 4 bases and J by 0 bases, with 8 bases between them. Germline V gene sequence: CDR1 SQVTM, CDR2 ANQGSEA. The length of the CDR3 is 13 residues.

This chain joins TRBV6-5 and TRBJ2-1; no definite D call. The CDR3 is made up of 14 amino acids. The ends were cut back, 0 bases at V and 7 bases at J, with 10 bases in the middle. The germline V gene encodes CDR1 MNHEY and CDR2 SVGAGI. The CDR3 sequence: CASSYSTFANEQFF. CDR3 in DNA: TGTGCCAGCAGTTACTCGACTTTTGCTAATGAGCAGTTCTTC.

V gene TRBV30 combines with J gene TRBJ2-3, with D perhaps TRBD1 (5 bases). V shed 1 base and J shed 4 bases, with 12 bases lying between them. The germline V gene has CDR1 GTSNPN and CDR2 SVGIG (reference sequence). The CDR3 runs to 14 residues. Here the CDR3 reads CAWSGYRIADTQYF. DNA of the CDR3: TGTGCCTGGAGTGGCTACAGGATAGCAGATACGCAGTATTTT.

The chain combines TRBV4-3 with TRBJ2-4; TRBD2 agrees at 11 bases. Germline-derived CDR1 and CDR2 are LGHNA and YSLEER. CDR3 size: 16 residues. The trim removed 0 bases at V and 7 bases at J, leaving 5 bases unmatched. CDR3 bases: TGCGCCAGCAGCCAAGATCCGCCTAGCGGGAGGAACATTCAGTACTTC. It specifies CASSQDPPSGRNIQYF.

The sample holds a few counts of this clone. V and J are TRBV7-8 and TRBJ2-7; 9 bases agree with TRBD1. J gave up 3 bases and V 3 bases, and 3 bases lay outside the gene matches. The CDR3 runs to 14 residues. The germline CDR1 and CDR2 sequences are SGHVS and FQNEAQ. This CDR3 reads CASSLTGGLYEQYF. The CDR3 region has the DNA TGTGCCAGCAGCTTGACAGGGGGGCTCTACGAGCAGTACTTC.

The rearrangement uses TRBV4-2 and TRBJ2-2; the match to TRBD2 covers 12 bases. The CDR3 has 16 residues. Germline CDR1 is LGHNA and CDR2 is YNFKEQ. Unmatched junction bases numbered 1, after V lost 1 base and J lost 4 bases. The CDR3 DNA reads as TGTGCCAGCAGCCAAGGGACTAGCGGGGTCACCGGGGAGCTGTTTTTT. As protein: CASSQGTSGVTGELFF.

V usage is TRBV5-1 and J usage is TRBJ2-3, with D perhaps TRBD2 (6 bases). The CDR3 has 15 residues. V was cut by 0 bases and J by 3 bases, with 11 bases left in between. Germline lookup yields CDR1 SGHRS and CDR2 YFSETQ. CDR3 region: CASSLAGVATDTQYF. The CDR3 nucleotides are TGCGCCAGCAGCTTGGCGGGGGTGGCGACAGATACGCAGTATTTT.